The T cell receptor beta chain under discussion was sequenced for a study of blood T cell repertoires in COVID-19. Study at large: There were acute and convalescent COVID-19 samples, and they came from the United States, Italy and Spain. Sources were T cells, B-cell-depleted T cells, or PBMCs; the material itself was cDNA or gDNA.

The CDR3 runs to 16 residues. The V and J ends lost 0 bases and 1 base respectively, with 10 bases between them. Germline V gene sequence: CDR1 LGHNA, CDR2 YSLEER. Per the authors' pipeline: Reference gene primer amplification gave nucleated cell count estimates. Clones were read by immunoSEQ multiplex PCR, and TCRdb kept only the in-frame ones, dropping some. That table is the source of V, J and clone size, and D and trimming were worked out from the DNA. The sample records approximately 110,000 clones, around 86% being singletons. Input material: peripheral blood. This sequence originates from a man aged 35-49 years with acute or convalescent COVID-19. J is TRBJ1-3 and V is TRBV4-3; D unresolved. The CDR3 here is CASSQDSPRSGNTIYF. As DNA, the CDR3 is TGCGCCAGCAGCCAAGATTCCCCCCGTTCTGGAAACACCATATATTTT.